This is a list of T cell receptor beta chains from one sample in a study of cytomegalovirus exposure and HLA in healthy donors. The method was immunoSEQ multiplex PCR; TCRdb's version includes in-frame clones alone and lacks a portion of them. Of about 160,000 clones in the sample, about 72% are singletons; the top ten hold about 3.8%. The sample taken for sequencing was PBMCs. The receptors derive from a man aged 30 to 39 in good health and CMV-seropositive. CDR3s include the opening cysteine and the closing phenylalanine or tryptophan. A D gene is named only where the DNA matches it firmly. Expanded clones are given a class, and other clones once, few, many or no size at all.

v_call	clone_size	d_call	j_call	cdr3_aa	cdr3_nt
TRBV7-8	.	.	TRBJ2-2	CASTPGLNTGELFF	TGTGCCAGTACGCCAGGGCTGAACACCGGGGAGCTGTTTTTT
TRBV1	.	.	TRBJ2-1	CTSSQLLQNSRYNEQFF	TGCACCAGCAGCCAACTATTGCAGAACAGCCGCTACAATGAGCAGTTCTTC
TRBV7-2	few	.	TRBJ1-1	CASSPFSNTEAFF	TGTGCCAGCAGTCCCTTCAGTAACACTGAAGCTTTCTTT
TRBV5-4	few	.	TRBJ1-3	CASSTGSTQAGNTIYF	TGTGCCAGCAGCACGGGATCAACTCAGGCTGGAAACACCATATATTTT
TRBV7-9	.	.	TRBJ2-5	CASSLARETQYF	TGTGCCAGCAGCTTAGCGCGTGAGACCCAGTACTTC
TRBV4-1	.	TRBD1	TRBJ1-6	CASSQDGTGDNSPLHF	TGCGCCAGCAGCCAAGATGGGACAGGGGATAATTCACCCCTCCACTTT
TRBV5-1	.	TRBD1	TRBJ2-5	CASSNVGGPQETQYF	TGCGCCAGCAGCAACGTAGGGGGCCCGCAAGAGACCCAGTACTTC
TRBV5-6	.	.	TRBJ1-1	CASSLEGGNTEAFF	TGTGCCAGCAGCTTGGAGGGAGGAAACACTGAAGCTTTCTTT
TRBV27	.	.	TRBJ2-3	CASSLFSGLPTDTQYF	TGTGCCAGCAGTTTATTTTCCGGACTTCCGACGGATACGCAGTATTTT
TRBV5-5	.	.	TRBJ2-7	CASSPSTATYEQYF	TGTGCCAGCAGCCCCTCGACAGCGACCTACGAGCAGTACTTC
TRBV6-6	.	.	TRBJ2-7	CASSYSFAGDSYEQYF	TGTGCCAGCAGTTACTCGTTTGCGGGCGACTCCTACGAGCAGTACTTC
TRBV7-2	.	.	TRBJ1-6	CASGVGLDSPLHF	TGTGCCAGCGGTGTCGGGTTGGATTCACCCCTCCACTTT
TRBV9	.	.	TRBJ2-4	CASSVDEGEVIQYF	TGTGCCAGCAGCGTAGATGAAGGGGAGGTCATTCAGTACTTC
TRBV4-3	.	TRBD1	TRBJ2-1	CASSQDGSNLGTGDNEQFF	TGCGCCAGCAGCCAAGATGGGTCGAACCTCGGGACAGGGGACAATGAGCAGTTCTTC
TRBV27	once	.	TRBJ1-5	CASSWTAASNQPQHF	TGTGCCAGCAGTTGGACAGCTGCTAGCAATCAGCCCCAGCATTTT
TRBV7-9	few	.	TRBJ1-1	CSSSRQNTEAFF	TGTTCCAGCAGCCGACAGAACACTGAAGCTTTCTTT
TRBV12-5	once	.	TRBJ2-6	CASGLGDIVNRDMTF	TGTGCTAGTGGTTTAGGTGACATCGTTAATCGAGACATGACTTTC
TRBV7-3	.	TRBD2	TRBJ2-1	CASSSGLETVEQFF	TGTGCCAGCAGCTCAGGACTAGAGACGGTTGAGCAGTTCTTC
TRBV28	.	.	TRBJ2-3	CASSPPSGTTDTQYF	TGTGCCAGCAGTCCCCCAAGCGGAACCACAGATACGCAGTATTTT
TRBV19	.	.	TRBJ2-3	CASSLAGGDTQYF	TGTGCCAGTAGTCTTGCCGGGGGAGATACGCAGTATTTT
TRBV5-4	.	TRBD2	TRBJ2-5	CASSLRGVLAGKETQYF	TGTGCCAGCAGCTTGAGGGGGGTTCTAGCGGGAAAAGAGACCCAGTACTTC
TRBV13	.	TRBD2	TRBJ2-5	CASSPYGGDGETQYF	TGTGCCAGCAGCCCATACGGGGGGGACGGAGAGACCCAGTACTTC
TRBV27	.	TRBD1	TRBJ2-7	CASGPGQGKGYEQYF	TGTGCCAGCGGGCCGGGACAGGGTAAAGGCTACGAGCAGTACTTC
TRBV28	.	TRBD1	TRBJ1-1	CASSLLRDRGTYLGTEAFF	TGTGCCAGCAGTTTACTCCGGGACAGGGGTACATATCTCGGCACTGAAGCTTTCTTT
TRBV6-5	few	.	TRBJ1-5	CASSYSKGVGQPQHF	TGTGCCAGCAGTTACTCGAAGGGGGTCGGTCAGCCCCAGCATTTT
TRBV7-7	.	TRBD2	TRBJ2-1	CASSTSSGGYNEQFF	TGTGCCAGCAGCACCTCTAGCGGGGGTTACAATGAGCAGTTCTTC
TRBV7-3	.	.	TRBJ1-1	CASSLSFRAGTEAFF	TGTGCCAGCAGCTTAAGCTTTCGGGCAGGGACTGAAGCTTTCTTT
TRBV7-2	.	TRBD1	TRBJ2-7	CASLGQDSYEQYF	TGTGCCAGCTTGGGACAGGATTCCTACGAGCAGTACTTC
TRBV7-6	.	.	TRBJ2-7	CASSPSGSTYEQYF	TGTGCCAGCAGCCCAAGCGGGTCCACCTACGAGCAGTACTTC
TRBV5-1	.	TRBD2	TRBJ2-5	CASSQQRLAGEETQYF	TGCGCCAGCAGCCAGCAGCGGCTAGCGGGGGAAGAGACCCAGTACTTC
TRBV29-1	.	.	TRBJ2-7	CSVVGTTSYEQYF	TGCAGCGTCGTCGGGACAACGTCCTACGAGCAGTACTTC
TRBV28	.	TRBD2	TRBJ2-3	CASSLAGGRVTDTQYF	TGTGCCAGCAGCCTAGCGGGGGGGCGTGTCACAGATACGCAGTATTTT
TRBV5-6	.	TRBD2	TRBJ2-1	CASSRITGGMDEQFF	TGTGCCAGCAGCCGAATTACGGGGGGAATGGATGAGCAGTTCTTC
TRBV20-1	few	.	TRBJ1-2	CSAEGEGGYTF	TGCAGTGCAGAGGGGGAGGGTGGCTACACCTTC
TRBV7-8	few	TRBD2	TRBJ2-3	CASSRSSGAGTDTQYF	TGTGCCAGCAGCCGGTCTAGCGGGGCTGGCACAGATACGCAGTATTTT
TRBV19	once	TRBD1	TRBJ1-1	CASSILDRGTEAFF	TGTGCCAGTAGTATTTTGGACAGGGGGACTGAAGCTTTCTTT
TRBV19	few	TRBD1	TRBJ2-7	CASSFLPGQGADEQYF	TGTGCCAGTAGTTTCCTCCCGGGACAGGGGGCCGACGAGCAGTACTTC
TRBV4-3	.	TRBD1	TRBJ1-2	CASSQRTGAYGYTF	TGCGCCAGCAGCCAGAGGACAGGTGCCTATGGCTACACCTTC
TRBV27	once	TRBD2	TRBJ2-7	CASSSGLAGVEQYF	TGTGCCAGCAGTTCGGGACTAGCGGGGGTCGAGCAGTACTTC
TRBV9	.	.	TRBJ1-1	CASSADRQNTEAFF	TGTGCCAGCAGTGCAGACAGGCAAAACACTGAAGCTTTCTTT
TRBV30	.	TRBD1	TRBJ2-7	CAWALDRVGEQYF	TGTGCCTGGGCTCTCGACAGGGTGGGCGAGCAGTACTTC
TRBV28	.	.	TRBJ2-7	CASSFRVVEQYF	TGTGCCAGCAGTTTCAGGGTCGTCGAGCAGTACTTC
TRBV6-6	.	TRBD2	TRBJ2-2	CASSGGGGLNTGELFF	TGTGCCAGCAGTGGCGGGGGGGGCCTTAACACCGGGGAGCTGTTTTTT
TRBV7-9	.	TRBD1	TRBJ2-6	CASSSSTGTGRSGANVLTF	TGTGCCAGCAGCTCCTCTACCGGGACAGGGCGCTCTGGGGCCAACGTCCTGACTTTC
TRBV11-2	.	TRBD2	TRBJ2-3	CASSTGTSGVVDTQYF	TGTGCCAGCAGTACCGGGACTAGCGGGGTGGTAGATACGCAGTATTTT
TRBV7-9	.	.	TRBJ2-6	CASSLVAPGANVLTF	TGTGCCAGCAGCTTAGTGGCCCCTGGGGCCAACGTCCTGACTTTC
TRBV7-9	.	.	TRBJ2-2	CASSPEGADTGELFF	TGTGCCAGCAGCCCAGAGGGAGCCGACACCGGGGAGCTGTTTTTT
TRBV5-1	.	TRBD2	TRBJ2-1	CASRSGGLSYNEQFF	TGCGCCAGCCGGAGCGGGGGCCTCTCCTACAATGAGCAGTTCTTC
TRBV4-1	.	.	TRBJ1-4	CASSQDPRTASTNEKLFF	TGCGCCAGCAGCCAAGATCCCCGGACAGCCTCAACTAATGAAAAACTGTTTTTT
TRBV13	once	.	TRBJ2-5	CASSAGSGTQYF	TGTGCCAGCAGCGCGGGATCGGGGACCCAGTACTTC
TRBV29-1	.	TRBD1	TRBJ2-7	CSVEGGTGIYEQYF	TGCAGCGTTGAAGGTGGGACAGGGATCTACGAGCAGTACTTC
TRBV6-1	once	.	TRBJ1-1	CASSRQAANTEAFF	TGTGCCAGCAGTAGACAGGCGGCGAACACTGAAGCTTTCTTT
TRBV10-3	.	TRBD2	TRBJ2-1	CAIRGLAGERDEQFF	TGTGCCATCAGGGGACTAGCGGGGGAACGTGATGAGCAGTTCTTC